This TCR beta chain was observed in a study of T-cell memory formation after mild COVID-19. On the study more broadly: Largely, the TCR clusters proved donor specific.

One entry per CDR3 protein results from TCRdb running MiXCR on the 5' RACE reads. The data contain about 110,000 distinct CDR3 sequences, roughly 19% of them seen just once; the ten biggest clones take up about 6%. V lost 3 bases and J lost 5, with 17 bases in between. CDR3 length equals 15 residues. CDR1 and CDR2 from the germline V gene are LNHDA and SQIVND (reference sequence). The table lists this clonotype with a count of one. The target antigen is unknown. Findings and limits, study-wide: Whereas later expanders leaned CD4+, clones contracting day 15 to 85 showed a balanced CD4/CD8 makeup. The appearance of some responding clones in pre-infection memory suggested that cross-reactive memory joined.

The chain has TRBV19 and TRBJ2-7; no definite D call. Sequenced: PBMCs or a T cell subset sorted from them (not recorded which). The clonotype comes from a man younger than 35 who had mild COVID-19 (a few samples of this study predate the infection). Cell type and time point are not known. The CDR3 loop is CASSIGQRRVNEQYF. As DNA, the CDR3 is TGTGCCAGTAGTATTGGGCAGCGCCGGGTCAACGAGCAGTACTTC. The full variable domain, its missing parts supplied by reference TRBV19 and TRBJ2-7, is DGGITQSPKYLFRKEGQNVTLSCEQNLNHDAMYWYRQDPGQGLRLIYYSQIVNDFQKGDIAEGYSVSREKKESFPLTVTSAQKNPTAFYLCASSIGQRRVNEQYFGPGTRLTVT.